These T cell receptor beta chains were read from a single sample in a study of shared clonotypes between healthy human individuals. The protocol was immunoSEQ multiplex PCR, while the TCRdb copy is restricted to in-frame clones and leaves out a portion. Of just over 2,000,000 clones listed, about 94% were seen once; the top ten hold about 1.1%. Source material: naive CD8+ T cells sorted from blood. The receptors were sampled from a man aged 18 to 35 in good health. CDR3s include the opening cysteine and the closing phenylalanine or tryptophan. Fields, in order: J gene, CDR3 length, V gene, D gene, clone size, CDR3 DNA, CDR3 protein. The D gene is left open where the match is weak. Expanded clones get a size class; other rows say once, few or many, or leave the size out.

>TRBJ2-7|13|TRBV19|-|-
TGTGCCAGTAGTATGGCGGGCGTCTACGAGCAGTACTTC
CASSMAGVYEQYF
>TRBJ1-3|15|TRBV4-1|TRBD1|-
TGCGCCAGCAGCCAAGACAGGGGGGCTGGAAACACCATATATTTT
CASSQDRGAGNTIYF
>TRBJ1-1|14|TRBV11-2|-|-
TGTGCCAGCAGCTTACTGGCAGATAACACTGAAGCTTTCTTT
CASSLLADNTEAFF
>TRBJ2-5|15|TRBV5-1|-|-
TGCGCCAGCAGCTTGGCTGTGGGCAGACAAGAGACCCAGTACTTC
CASSLAVGRQETQYF
>TRBJ2-7|15|TRBV4-1|-|-
TGCGCCAGCAGCCAAGACTACGGCATCTCCTACGAGCAGTACTTC
CASSQDYGISYEQYF
>TRBJ2-7|18|TRBV27|TRBD2|once
TGTGCCAGCAGTCCTGAACCGGGACTAGCGGGATTTTTTTACGAGCAGTACTTC
CASSPEPGLAGFFYEQYF
>TRBJ2-1|15|TRBV27|TRBD1|once
TGTGCCAGCAGTAGCACAGGGGTTGGCTACAATGAGCAGTTCTTC
CASSSTGVGYNEQFF
>TRBJ1-6|15|TRBV7-9|TRBD1|-
TGTGCCAGCAGCTCAGAGGGGGCCGATAATTCACCCCTCCACTTT
CASSSEGADNSPLHF
>TRBJ1-1|15|TRBV21-1|-|-
TGTGCCAGCACCTCCCTACAGGGTGCTGTCACTGAAGCTTTCTTT
CASTSLQGAVTEAFF
>TRBJ2-5|15|TRBV11-2|TRBD2|-
TGTGCCAGCAGCGGGACTAGCGGGAGTCGAGAGACCCAGTACTTC
CASSGTSGSRETQYF
>TRBJ2-1|12|TRBV6-6|-|-
TGTGCCAGCAGCCACGGCGTCAATGAGCAGTTCTTC
CASSHGVNEQFF
>TRBJ2-1|15|TRBV2|-|-
TGTGCCAGCAGTGAAGCCGGGAACCCCTACAATGAGCAGTTCTTC
CASSEAGNPYNEQFF
>TRBJ1-4|15|TRBV28|-|once
TGTGCCAGCAGTTCTTCCGAGGGGCTCGGTGAAAAACTGTTTTTT
CASSSSEGLGEKLFF
>TRBJ2-1|13|TRBV6-1|-|once
TGTGCCAGCAGTGGGTGGATCGACAATGAGCAGTTCTTC
CASSGWIDNEQFF
>TRBJ2-3|16|TRBV15|-|-
TGTGCCACGCAGTTAGGGGAGGAGAAGAGCACAGATACGCAGTATTTT
CATQLGEEKSTDTQYF
>TRBJ1-1|16|TRBV27|-|-
TGTGCCAGCAGTTTATATTTGGGCAGCCACAACACTGAAGCTTTCTTT
CASSLYLGSHNTEAFF
>TRBJ2-1|14|TRBV27|TRBD1|-
TGTGCCAGCAGTTTGACAGGGGGATACAATGAGCAGTTCTTC
CASSLTGGYNEQFF
>TRBJ1-1|15|TRBV29-1|TRBD1|-
TGCAGCGTTGAGCAAAGACAGGGCCTGAACACTGAAGCTTTCTTT
CSVEQRQGLNTEAFF
>TRBJ2-7|15|TRBV4-3|TRBD2|-
TGCGCCAGCAGCCAATTGTTCCTAGCGGGCTACGAGCAGTACTTC
CASSQLFLAGYEQYF
>TRBJ2-3|16|TRBV4-1|-|-
TGCGCCAGCAGCCAAGGCCAGGGGATGATCGCAGATACGCAGTATTTT
CASSQGQGMIADTQYF
>TRBJ2-7|14|TRBV7-2|-|once
TGTGCCAGCAGCGGACTGGAGGGTTACGGAAAGCAGTACTTC
CASSGLEGYGKQYF
>TRBJ2-2|16|TRBV10-1|-|-
TGCGCCAGCAATAGTCCTGGCCAGTCGAACACCGGGGAGCTGTTTTTT
CASNSPGQSNTGELFF
>TRBJ2-3|15|TRBV9|TRBD2|-
TGTGCCAGCAACCGACTAGCGGGGGGACCAGATACGCAGTATTTT
CASNRLAGGPDTQYF
>TRBJ2-4|13|TRBV16|TRBD2|-
TGTGCCAGCAGCCAATGGACTAGCGACATTCAGTACTTC
CASSQWTSDIQYF
>TRBJ2-5|14|TRBV6-5|-|once
TGTGCCAGCAGTTACGGGAACCGGGGGGAGACCCAGTACTTC
CASSYGNRGETQYF
>TRBJ1-3|15|TRBV27|-|-
TGTGCCAGCAGCCCCTCGAGGGACTCTGGAAACACCATATATTTT
CASSPSRDSGNTIYF
>TRBJ2-5|14|TRBV5-1|TRBD2|-
TGCGCCAGCAGCATGACTAGCGACCCAGAGACCCAGTACTTC
CASSMTSDPETQYF
>TRBJ2-5|14|TRBV5-1|TRBD1|-
TGCGCCAGCAGCCACGGACAGGGGAGAGAGACCCAGTACTTC
CASSHGQGRETQYF
>TRBJ2-1|15|TRBV13|TRBD2|-
TGTGCCAGCAGCCCGCCTAGCGGGAATAACAATGAGCAGTTCTTC
CASSPPSGNNNEQFF
>TRBJ2-1|12|TRBV28|-|-
TGTGCCAGCAGTTTAGGACAGCTTGCGCAGTTCTTC
CASSLGQLAQFF
>TRBJ2-7|16|TRBV4-3|-|-
TGCGCCAGCAGCTATCTTGGGGCAGAAACGGGCGACGAGCAGTACTTC
CASSYLGAETGDEQYF
>TRBJ2-7|13|TRBV4-1|-|-
TGCGCCAGCAGCCAAGGTCCGGGAGCCGAGCAGTACTTC
CASSQGPGAEQYF
>TRBJ2-7|13|TRBV5-5|-|-
TGTGCCAGCAGCTTAAAGGGTCCCTACGAGCAGTACTTC
CASSLKGPYEQYF
>TRBJ1-2|13|TRBV27|TRBD1|few
TGTGCCAGCAGTTTACAGGGGGACTATGGCTACACCTTC
CASSLQGDYGYTF
>TRBJ1-2|9|TRBV6-1|-|-
TGTGCCAGCAGCCGTGGCTACACCTTC
CASSRGYTF
>TRBJ1-5|14|TRBV10-2|-|-
TGCGCCAGCAGTGAGTCGAAACTACTAGGACCCCAGCATTTT
CASSESKLLGPQHF
>TRBJ1-6|12|TRBV13|-|-
TGTGCCAGCAGCTTCGTCTCCTCACCCCTCCACTTT
CASSFVSSPLHF
>TRBJ2-7|18|TRBV4-1|-|-
TGCGCCAGCAGCCAAGATGGGCGGGGCGGATTACTCTCCTACGAGCAGTACTTC
CASSQDGRGGLLSYEQYF
>TRBJ2-1|14|TRBV27|-|-
TGTGCCAGCAGTCTCTCCCATCCCTACAATGAGCAGTTCTTC
CASSLSHPYNEQFF
>TRBJ2-3|14|TRBV7-9|-|-
TGTGCCAGCAGCCGAATCACGGGCACAGATACGCAGTATTTT
CASSRITGTDTQYF
>TRBJ2-7|13|TRBV6-5|-|-
TGTGCCAGCACGGGCAGGGGGGCCTACGAGCAGTACTTC
CASTGRGAYEQYF
>TRBJ2-7|13|TRBV29-1|-|-
TGCAGCGTTGAAGGAACAGCGGCCTACGAGCAGTACTTC
CSVEGTAAYEQYF
>TRBJ2-7|12|TRBV2|-|-
TGTGCCAGCAGTTGGGGTACCTACGAGCAGTACTTC
CASSWGTYEQYF
>TRBJ2-1|16|TRBV2|TRBD1|-
TGTGCCAGCAGAACCTCCGGGACAGGGCTGAACAATGAGCAGTTCTTC
CASRTSGTGLNNEQFF
>TRBJ1-6|14|TRBV5-1|TRBD1|-
TGCGCCAGCAGCTGGGGACAGGGGCGGTCACCCCTCCACTTT
CASSWGQGRSPLHF
>TRBJ2-7|11|TRBV2|-|-
TGTGCCAGCAGCCCCTCCCTCGAGCAGTACTTC
CASSPSLEQYF
>TRBJ1-1|14|TRBV10-2|-|-
TGCGCCAGCAGTGAGTCGGCCCGTGCCACTGAAGCTTTCTTT
CASSESARATEAFF
>TRBJ2-7|13|TRBV5-6|-|-
TGTGCCAGCAGCGGGGACAACTCCTACGAGCAGTACTTC
CASSGDNSYEQYF
>TRBJ2-5|16|TRBV27|-|-
TGTGCCAGCAGTTTAGCCCCCGGGACTTCGCAAGAGACCCAGTACTTC
CASSLAPGTSQETQYF
>TRBJ1-1|14|TRBV27|-|-
TGTGCCAGCAGTTTAAGGACAGTAGACACTGAAGCTTTCTTT
CASSLRTVDTEAFF
>TRBJ2-7|15|TRBV19|TRBD1|-
TGTGCCAGTAGTATTACAGGGGTGGTCCCCGGCGAGCAGTACTTC
CASSITGVVPGEQYF
>TRBJ2-7|16|TRBV19|-|-
TGTGCCAGTATGGACACCCAGGGTGCTGGCTCCTACGAGCAGTACTTC
CASMDTQGAGSYEQYF
>TRBJ2-5|14|TRBV4-3|-|-
TGCGCCAGCAGCCAAGAATGGGCCGAAGAGACCCAGTACTTC
CASSQEWAEETQYF
>TRBJ2-7|13|TRBV29-1|-|-
TGCAGCGTTGAGGGTGACTCCGACCACGAGCAGTACTTC
CSVEGDSDHEQYF
>TRBJ1-2|13|TRBV6-6|-|-
TGTGCCAGCAGTAGTACACAGTTCTATGGCTACACCTTC
CASSSTQFYGYTF
>TRBJ1-1|13|TRBV11-2|-|-
TGTGCCAGCAGCCTCACTGGGGGTTGGGAGGCTTTCTTT
CASSLTGGWEAFF
>TRBJ2-3|16|TRBV27|TRBD2|-
TGTGCCAGCAGTTTATTACCGGGAGGGATTGGAGATACGCAGTATTTT
CASSLLPGGIGDTQYF
>TRBJ2-6|15|TRBV11-2|-|-
TGTGCCAGCAGCTTTCAGGGCGAAGGGGCCAACGTCCTGACTTTC
CASSFQGEGANVLTF